This is a list of T cell receptor beta chains from one sample in a study of T-cell memory formation after mild COVID-19. One entry per CDR3 protein results from TCRdb running MiXCR on the 5' RACE reads. The sample records some 320,000 distinct CDR3 sequences, more than 13% being singletons. The material sequenced was PBMCs or a T cell subset sorted from them (not recorded which). These receptors were taken from a man aged 18 to 29 who had mild COVID-19 (a few samples of this study predate the infection). Cell type and time point are not known. Both conserved end residues are part of each CDR3. D genes are given only for firm matches. Where a row states a size, it is once, few, many or the class of an expanded clone; other rows omit it.

NA	TRBV2	few	TRBJ2-1	TGTGCCAGGACAACTACCCCCCTACACAATGAGCAGTTCTTC	CARTTTPLHNEQFF
NA	TRBV10-3	many	TRBJ2-5	TGTGCCATCAGTGAGCAACAAGAGACCCAGTACTTC	CAISEQQETQYF
NA	TRBV29-1	NA	TRBJ2-3	TGCAGCGTTGCAGGACTACCCGGTGGCACAGATACGCAGTATTTT	CSVAGLPGGTDTQYF
NA	TRBV6-5	few	TRBJ2-5	TGTGCCAGCAGTTACGTTGGGGGGGCCGCAGAGACCCAGTACTTC	CASSYVGGAAETQYF
NA	TRBV24-1	NA	TRBJ2-5	TGTGCCACCAGTGACTGGGGACACCAAGAGACCCAGTACTTC	CATSDWGHQETQYF
NA	TRBV20-1	NA	TRBJ1-5	TGCAGTGCTAAGAGAGAGGGCAATCAGCCCCAGCATTTT	CSAKREGNQPQHF
NA	TRBV10-3	few	TRBJ2-1	TGTGCCATCAGTGAGTCGTACTCCTCGGGTGAGCAGTTCTTC	CAISESYSSGEQFF
NA	TRBV7-3	NA	TRBJ2-1	TGTGCCAGCAGCTGGGGGGTCCACAATGAGCAGTTCTTC	CASSWGVHNEQFF
TRBD1	TRBV7-9	few	TRBJ1-6	TGTGCCAGCAGCTACCTGCCGACAGGGGAGAGTCCCCTCCACTTT	CASSYLPTGESPLHF
NA	TRBV7-9	many	TRBJ1-6	TGTGCCAGCAGCTTAGAGGGCAGGGATAATTCACCCCTCCACTTT	CASSLEGRDNSPLHF
NA	TRBV12-3/TRBV12-4	NA	TRBJ2-2	TGTGCCAGCAGTTTTGACGCCGGGGAGCTGTTTTTT	CASSFDAGELFF
TRBD1	TRBV7-9	NA	TRBJ1-6	TGTGCCAGCAGCTTAGCCCTCGGGACAGGGAGGAATTCACCCCTCCACTTT	CASSLALGTGRNSPLHF
TRBD1	TRBV2	few	TRBJ2-3	TGTGCAACCCAGGGACAGACTTTCACAGATACGCAGTATTTT	CATQGQTFTDTQYF
NA	TRBV5-1	NA	TRBJ1-4	TGCGCCAGCAGAGTGGGGGCGACTAATGAAAAACTGTTTTTT	CASRVGATNEKLFF
NA	TRBV6-6	NA	TRBJ1-2	TGTGCCAGCAGTTCTCCTGATGGCTACACCTTC	CASSSPDGYTF
NA	TRBV6-6	few	TRBJ2-3	TGTGCCAGCAGTTACTCTAGGCGAGATACGCAGTATTTT	CASSYSRRDTQYF
NA	TRBV24-1	few	TRBJ2-3	TGTGCCACCAGTGATCCTGGGGGGCGTCAAGATACGCAGTATTTT	CATSDPGGRQDTQYF
TRBD2	TRBV6-2/TRBV6-3	many	TRBJ2-7	TGTGCCAGCAGTTATCCACAGCGGGGCTCCTACGAGCAGTACTTC	CASSYPQRGSYEQYF
TRBD2	TRBV7-9	many	TRBJ2-1	TGTGCCAGCAGCTCGGGACTAGCGGGGGCCTCCTACAATGAGCAGTTCTTC	CASSSGLAGASYNEQFF
NA	TRBV27	NA	TRBJ2-4	TGTGCCAGCAGTTTATCAGGGGTCGGGAACATTCAGTACTTC	CASSLSGVGNIQYF
TRBD1	TRBV23-1	few	TRBJ2-3	TGCGCCAGCCCGGACAGGGGAACAGATACGCAGTATTTT	CASPDRGTDTQYF
TRBD1	TRBV5-6	NA	TRBJ1-2	TGTGCCAGCAGCTCCAGGGACAGGTTCTATGGCTACACCTTC	CASSSRDRFYGYTF
TRBD2	TRBV28	NA	TRBJ2-3	TGTGCCCTGGGCGGGGGGGTGGATACGCAGTATTTT	CALGGGVDTQYF
TRBD1	TRBV7-6	NA	TRBJ1-1	TGTGCCAGCAGCTGGAGACAGGGTACGAACACTGAAGCTTTCTTT	CASSWRQGTNTEAFF
NA	TRBV20-1	NA	TRBJ1-2	TGCTCGGTAACTAACTATGGCTACACCTTC	CSVTNYGYTF
NA	TRBV7-9	few	TRBJ2-3	TGTGCCAGCAGCTTAAGTGATTCTTACTTTTTT	CASSLSDSYFF
NA	TRBV12-3/TRBV12-4	NA	TRBJ2-3	TGTGCCAGCAGTTTAGCGGTAGTGGAGGCAGATACGCAGTATTTT	CASSLAVVEADTQYF